These T cell receptor beta chains were read from a single sample in a study of cytomegalovirus exposure and HLA in healthy donors. The method was immunoSEQ multiplex PCR; TCRdb's version includes in-frame clones alone and lacks a portion of them. The data contain 90,000 to 120,000 clones, about 70% of them singletons. Sequencing was carried out using PBMCs. These receptor sequences come from a man aged 50 to 59 in good health and CMV-seropositive. The CDR3 runs from the conserved cysteine through the conserved F or W. Size is omitted from some rows. Given values are once, few, many or a class for expanded clones.

size | J | V | CDR3
- | TRBJ2-3 | TRBV6-5 | CASSFRSPTDTQYF
- | TRBJ2-5 | TRBV5-4 | CASSRGLAGEGETQYF
- | TRBJ2-7 | TRBV27 | CASSSPTSGVTYEQYF
- | TRBJ2-1 | TRBV29-1 | CSVRVNEQFF
- | TRBJ2-5 | TRBV7-2 | CASSLVGSGRIGETQYF
- | TRBJ2-5 | TRBV5-5 | CASSLTEIQGRETQYF
- | TRBJ1-4 | TRBV15 | CATAGGNRDLDEKLFF
- | TRBJ2-3 | TRBV10-3 | CAIRGTSEFSADTQYF
- | TRBJ1-2 | TRBV6-1 | CASRSRDGYGYTF
- | TRBJ1-4 | TRBV29-1 | CSVEVYQTGDGEKLFF
- | TRBJ2-3 | TRBV6-5 | CASSYYGGTTDTQYF
few | TRBJ2-7 | TRBV6-1 | CASSGDRVSYEQYF
- | TRBJ1-1 | TRBV5-1 | CASSLVGRRGNTEAFF
- | TRBJ2-5 | TRBV11-2 | CASSFFPGLAGGPGETQYF
- | TRBJ2-7 | TRBV27 | CASSQLTGTGAYEQYF
few | TRBJ1-5 | TRBV5-1 | CASSLGRDQPQHF
- | TRBJ2-7 | TRBV4-2 | CASSQEPTSFHEQYF
- | TRBJ2-2 | TRBV19 | CASRIQGAGELFF
few | TRBJ1-1 | TRBV10-3 | CAIRGQGDGEAFF
- | TRBJ1-1 | TRBV7-7 | CASSSQLNTEAFF
once | TRBJ2-2 | TRBV27 | CASTGQGSGELFF
- | TRBJ1-1 | TRBV6-5 | CASSRRLENTEAFF
- | TRBJ1-1 | TRBV30 | CAWGPRDFLNTEAFF
- | TRBJ2-2 | TRBV7-2 | CASSLRRRTGELFF
- | TRBJ2-3 | TRBV6-1 | CASSEGLATDTQYF
- | TRBJ1-5 | TRBV15 | CATSKFDRNQPQHF
- | TRBJ2-1 | TRBV11-2 | CASSLRGQGSYNEQFF
- | TRBJ1-1 | TRBV10-1 | CASSESRSRSWNTEAFF
- | TRBJ1-3 | TRBV10-3 | CAISYQGAGNTIYF
- | TRBJ2-7 | TRBV7-9 | CASSASTGISF
- | TRBJ1-1 | TRBV29-1 | CSVDGGTNTEAFF
- | TRBJ2-7 | TRBV4-1 | CASRDGYEQYF
- | TRBJ2-2 | TRBV10-1 | CATLNAGGNTGELFF
- | TRBJ2-1 | TRBV7-6 | CASSLEFGSSYNEQFF
- | TRBJ2-1 | TRBV7-7 | CASSLEREFEQFF
- | TRBJ2-7 | TRBV7-9 | CASSPRTGIVKEQYF
once | TRBJ2-2 | TRBV19 | CASTPWAANTGELFF
- | TRBJ2-2 | TRBV9 | CASSVSPPGGSNTGELFF
- | TRBJ1-4 | TRBV5-1 | CASSLVSPGEKLFF
- | TRBJ1-2 | TRBV10-3 | CASQGPTRINYGYTF
once | TRBJ2-7 | TRBV19 | CASSIGQGSYEQYF
few | TRBJ1-3 | TRBV5-1 | CASNFNGQLSGNTIYF
- | TRBJ1-6 | TRBV5-6 | CASTTPGVLYNSPLHF
- | TRBJ1-6 | TRBV5-4 | CASRLTGGNVNSPLHF
- | TRBJ2-7 | TRBV6-6 | CASSPGATGTYEQYF
- | TRBJ1-1 | TRBV5-1 | CASSFGTLNTEAFF
- | TRBJ2-1 | TRBV16 | CASSQLTAGGQSEQFF
- | TRBJ2-5 | TRBV10-1 | CASSESSSGVQETQYF
- | TRBJ2-7 | TRBV2 | CASSEETGNEQYF
- | TRBJ1-2 | TRBV9 | CASSVPPGRAAGGYTF
- | TRBJ2-3 | TRBV27 | CASSLSAGTGETDTQYF
- | TRBJ2-2 | TRBV7-2 | CASSLYVGELFF
- | TRBJ2-3 | TRBV2 | CASRRREGLTDTQYF
- | TRBJ2-5 | TRBV5-1 | CASSSRGGETQYF
- | TRBJ2-6 | TRBV19 | CASRPRAGANVLTF
- | TRBJ1-1 | TRBV7-9 | CASSAGQLNTEAFF
- | TRBJ2-4 | TRBV2 | CASESGLRNIQYF
- | TRBJ2-3 | TRBV4-1 | CATRGAGQGSADTQYF
- | TRBJ1-1 | TRBV19 | CASSIRGQPTEAFF